Presented here are 2 T cell receptor beta chains from one specimen sequenced in a study of Graves' ophthalmopathy and Graves' hyperthyroidism. The authors amplified TCR beta CDR3 regions from RNA transcripts. HTBI-primed first-round RT-PCR preceded second-round multiplex PCR. TCRdb recomputed calls from the multiplex PCR reads with MiXCR, one row per CDR3 protein. The sample holds roughly 380,000 distinct CDR3 sequences; approximately 15% are singletons and the top ten take about 7.3%. Sequencing input: peripheral blood. The receptors stem from a woman aged 18-29 years with stable Graves' hyperthyroidism.

This clonotype appeared many times. The V call is TRBV7-2, the J call TRBJ1-2, with TRBD1 as a possible D gene (6 bases). Trimming shortened V by 5 bases and J by 4 bases, and 14 bases separated the two germline ends. Looked up from germline, CDR1 is SGHTA and CDR2 is FQGNSA. The length of the CDR3 is 14 residues. DNA for the CDR3: TGTGCCAGCAGCATCAGGGGAGACCCCTATGGCTACACCTTC. Amino acids: CASSIRGDPYGYTF.

This clonotype was seen ten or more times. The chain employs TRBV13 and TRBJ2-4, with 8 bases lining up with TRBD1. The CDR3 consists of 14 residues. Germline V CDR1 and CDR2: PRHDT, FYEKMQ (reference sequence). V was clipped by 5 bases and J by 7 bases; unmatched bases: 7. For the CDR3, the DNA is TGTGCCAGCAGCCAGGACAGGGTGGGGAACATTCAGTACTTC. Its protein product is CASSQDRVGNIQYF. Full variable domain (outside the CDR3, taken from reference TRBV13 and TRBJ2-4): AAGVIQSPRHLIKEKRETATLKCYPIPRHDTVYWYQQGPGQDPQFLISFYEKMQSDKGSIPDRFSAQQFSDYHSELNMSSLELGDSALYFCASSQDRVGNIQYFGAGTRLSVL.